This passage covers 28 T cell receptor beta chains from one sample sequenced in a study of identical twins (dated by TCRdb to 2016 to 2018). Library generation was performed with 5' RACE. Sequencing relied on an Illumina HiSeq 2000. TCRdb reprocessing: public reads trimmed at Q25 with fastp, clones called with MiXCR, in-frame beta chains kept. Every distinct CDR3 protein forms one entry, paired with its most common genes and DNA. This sample has about 210,000 distinct CDR3 sequences in its table, and less than 9.5% of those were observed once. 4.5% to 5.5% of the sample is taken by the ten largest. The sample was memory (CD45RO+) T cells sorted from blood. According to the study, the label for this sample's cell subset or site signals: CD45RO+ enriched T cells. The origin of the receptors is a woman aged 18-29 years in good health.

V and J are TRBV10-3 and TRBJ2-3; D is unclear. Trimming shortened V by 8 bases and J by 2 bases, and 14 bases separated the two germline ends. Germline CDR1 and CDR2: ENHRY and SYGVKD. This CDR3 region has 14 residues. Here the CDR3 reads CAIHDPRVTDTQYF. For the CDR3, the DNA is TGTGCCATCCACGACCCCCGGGTCACAGATACGCAGTATTTT.

This clonotype was seen only a few times. The CDR3 DNA reads TGTGCCAGCAGTGATGTCGGAAACCCTGAGCGACGTGGCTACACCTTC. Amino acids: CASSDVGNPERRGYTF. The V gene is TRBV6-1, the J gene TRBJ1-2; D unresolved. V lost 3 bases and J 7 bases, leaving 21 bases between the germline ends. The CDR3 covers 16 residues. Germline lookup yields CDR1 MNHNS and CDR2 SASEGT.

The table lists this clonotype with many counts. This chain uses TRBV7-9 with TRBJ2-7; D not resolved. Trimming stripped 2 bases from V and 2 bases from J, with 4 bases between. CDR1 is SEHNR, CDR2 FQNEAQ, per germline (reference sequence). CDR3 length equals 12 residues. The CDR3 loop is CASSLSPYEQYF. The CDR3 DNA is TGTGCCAGCAGCTTATCCCCCTACGAGCAGTACTTC.

This clonotype was counted a few times. The rearrangement uses TRBV6-5 and TRBJ2-7; D gene uncertain. CDR1 is MNHEY and CDR2 is SVGAGI in the germline V gene. The V end was cut by 4 bases, the J end by 5 bases, with 15 bases between. The CDR3 extends over 14 amino acids. CDR3 residues: CASSSLFARNEQYF. In nucleotides, the CDR3 is TGTGCCAGCAGTTCCCTCTTCGCCCGGAACGAGCAGTACTTC.

V and J are TRBV4-3 and TRBJ2-3, with 7 bases lining up with TRBD2. Germline CDR1 and CDR2: LGHNA and YSLEER. CDR3 size: 16 residues. V lost 4 bases to trimming and J lost 1 base; unmatched junction nucleotides: 8. Written as DNA, the CDR3 is TGCGCCAGCAGCCGGCGGGCGGGAGCTGGCACAGATACGCAGTATTTT. It encodes CASSRRAGAGTDTQYF.

This clonotype was counted between two and nine times. The chain is built from TRBV20-1 and TRBJ2-7, with unresolved D. Deletions cut 4 bases from V and 2 bases from J, with 18 bases between. The V gene's germline CDR1 is DFQATT and CDR2 SNEGSKA (reference sequence). The CDR3 is 15 residues long. CDR3 loop: CSATPRAVLAYEQYF. DNA of the CDR3: TGCAGTGCTACCCCTAGGGCGGTTCTAGCCTACGAGCAGTACTTC.

This clonotype occurred many times. This chain links TRBV20-1 with TRBJ2-2, with D tentatively TRBD1 (6 bases). CDR3 length: 14 amino acids. Germline CDR1 reads DFQATT; CDR2 reads SNEGSKA (reference sequence). The V and J ends lost 3 bases and 4 bases respectively, with 12 bases between them. CDR3: CSASLGRGTGELFF. CDR3 in DNA: TGCAGTGCTAGTCTAGGCAGGGGCACCGGGGAGCTGTTTTTT.

The genes are TRBV24-1 and TRBJ2-3; 10 bases line up with TRBD1. The germline gives CDR1 KGHDR, CDR2 SFDVKD. The CDR3 has 17 residues. The V segment lost 5 bases and the J segment 2 bases; nucleotides outside the gene matches: 9. The DNA for the CDR3 is TGTGCCACCAGTGGGGGACAGGGGATAGGGAACACAGATACGCAGTATTTT. Amino acids: CATSGGQGIGNTDTQYF.

In its sample, this clonotype was seen a few times. The chain combines TRBV7-2 with TRBJ1-5, with D uncertain. CDR3 size: 13 residues. Per the germline V gene, CDR1 is SGHTA and CDR2 is FQGNSA. Trimming took off 6 bases at V and 9 bases at J, with 15 bases between the two ends. CDR3 in amino acids: CASSKREIGPQHF. The CDR3 DNA reads TGTGCCAGCAGTAAAAGGGAGATTGGGCCCCAGCATTTT.

This clonotype turned up a few times. V usage is TRBV6-6 and J usage is TRBJ2-4; maybe TRBD2 (6 bases). Per the germline V gene, CDR1 is MNHNY and CDR2 is SVGAGI (reference sequence). The V end lost 6 bases, the J end lost 8 bases, and 14 bases lay between the germline ends. The CDR3 covers 13 residues. The CDR3 here is CASRGTLRDIQYF. The CDR3 nucleotides read TGTGCCAGCAGAGGGACTCTCAGGGACATTCAGTACTTC.

This clonotype appeared many times. The chain combines TRBV3-1 with TRBJ2-1, with TRBD2 matching over 9 bases. The CDR3 sequence is 16 residues long. V lost 3 bases to trimming and J lost 9 bases; unmatched junction nucleotides: 12. The germline CDR1 and CDR2 sequences are LGHDT and YNNKEL (reference sequence). This chain's CDR3 is CASSHGGTSRGGEQFF. The DNA for the CDR3 is TGTGCCAGCAGCCATGGCGGGACTAGCCGGGGGGGTGAGCAGTTCTTC.

The chain uses TRBV7-9 and TRBJ1-1; D gene unclear. Germline CDR1 is SEHNR and CDR2 is FQNEAQ (reference sequence). V was shortened by 3 bases and J by 5 bases, with 13 bases between the two germline ends. The CDR3 loop spans 14 amino acids. The CDR3 nucleotides are TGTGCCAGCAGCTTGGACTGGGCGGGAACTGAAGCTTTCTTT. Translating gives CASSLDWAGTEAFF.

Only a few counts were recorded for this clonotype. The chain is built from TRBV27 and TRBJ1-6; 10 positions agree with TRBD1. The CDR3 loop spans 14 amino acids. CDR1 is MNHEY, CDR2 SMNVEV, per germline (reference sequence). Trimming took 4 bases from V and 10 from J; bases not matched to a gene: 4. CDR3 loop: CASSYGDRGSPLHF. The DNA for the CDR3 is TGTGCCAGCAGTTACGGGGACAGGGGCTCACCCCTCCACTTT.

The V gene is TRBV7-8, the J gene TRBJ2-5; TRBD2 matches at 9 bases. The V gene end was trimmed by 7 bases and the J gene end by 5 bases; junction bases not matched to a gene: 14. There are 16 residues in the CDR3. The germline V gene has CDR1 SGHVS and CDR2 FQNEAQ. Written as DNA, the CDR3 is TGTGCCAGCACCACTGCGCGGTCTAGCGGGGCGGAGACCCAGTACTTC. This sequence encodes CASTTARSSGAETQYF.

This clonotype has a handful of counts. V gene TRBV7-9 combines with J gene TRBJ2-4; a weak D match, TRBD1 (6 bases). Trimming left V 2 bases short and J 1 base short, with 9 bases between. The CDR3 extends over 15 amino acids. CDR1 and CDR2 (germline): SEHNR, FQNEAQ (reference sequence). CDR3 nucleotides: TGTGCCAGCAGCTTACCTAGGGGGGCCAAAAACATTCAGTACTTC. Protein product: CASSLPRGAKNIQYF.

The gene calls are TRBV2 and TRBJ2-6; a possible D gene is TRBD1 (6 bases). The germline V gene encodes CDR1 SNHLY and CDR2 FYNNEI. Trimming left V 6 bases short and J 2 bases short, with 8 bases between. The CDR3 length is 14 residues. CDR3 in amino acids: CASRDRTGANVLTF. The DNA for the CDR3 is TGTGCCAGCAGAGACAGGACTGGGGCCAACGTCCTGACTTTC. Based on the CDR3 plus reference TRBV2 and TRBJ2-6, the full variable domain is EPEVTQTPSHQVTQMGQEVILRCVPISNHLYFYWYRQILGQKVEFLVSFYNNEISEKSEIFDDQFSVERPDGSNFTLKIRSTKLEDSAMYFCASRDRTGANVLTFGAGSRLTVL.

This clonotype showed up just a few times. The V call is TRBV5-1, the J call TRBJ2-1, with TRBD2 as a possible D gene (6 bases). The V gene's germline CDR1 is SGHRS and CDR2 YFSETQ. V lost 4 bases, J lost 0 bases, and 14 bases lay in between. This CDR3 has 16 residues. The CDR3: CASSLSGSSSYNEQFF. The CDR3 bases are TGCGCCAGCAGCCTTAGCGGTTCGAGCTCCTACAATGAGCAGTTCTTC.

This clonotype was seen a few times. V usage is TRBV18 and J usage is TRBJ2-3; possible D gene TRBD1, 5 bases. The germline gives CDR1 KGHSH, CDR2 LQKENI. The CDR3 has 16 residues. V was cut by 3 bases and J by 2 bases, with 15 bases left in between. In nucleotides, the CDR3 is TGTGCCAGCTCACCGGGTTTTAGGGGATACACAGATACGCAGTATTTT. Its protein is CASSPGFRGYTDTQYF.

This clonotype has just a few counts. The gene calls are TRBV7-2 and TRBJ1-6, with D maybe TRBD1 (5 bases). The CDR3 covers 14 residues. Germline CDR1 is SGHTA and CDR2 is FQGNSA. The V end lost 1 base, the J end lost 6 bases, and 7 bases lay between the germline ends. The CDR3 DNA sequence: TGTGCCAGCAGCTTAGAGACAGTTAATTCACCCCTCCACTTT. This encodes CASSLETVNSPLHF.

This chain joins TRBV27 and TRBJ2-2; D may correspond to TRBD1 or TRBD2 (6 bases each). The CDR3 sequence is 17 residues long. V lost 4 bases to trimming and J lost 1 base, with 16 bases between them. CDR1 and CDR2 from the germline V gene are MNHEY and SMNVEV (reference sequence). The CDR3 DNA follows: TGTGCCAGCAGTTCATACAGGGCGGAGGGGAACACCGGGGAGCTGTTTTTT. It translates to CASSSYRAEGNTGELFF.

This clonotype was counted ten times or more. V gene TRBV20-1 combines with J gene TRBJ1-4, with 7 positions matching TRBD1. V shed 6 bases and J 8 bases; nucleotides not matched to a gene: 15. The CDR3 totals 15 residues. CDR1 and CDR2 from the germline V gene are DFQATT and SNEGSKA (reference sequence). The CDR3 region has the DNA TGCAGTGCCAAAGCCGTACAGGGGTCCTGGGAAAAACTGTTTTTT. Protein product: CSAKAVQGSWEKLFF.

This clonotype has more than one count but fewer than ten. The chain joins TRBV27 to TRBJ2-3; 9 positions match TRBD1. Losses at the gene ends were 6 bases for V and 2 bases for J; bases not matched to a gene: 12. CDR1 is MNHEY, CDR2 SMNVEV, per germline (reference sequence). The CDR3 is 17 amino acids. In DNA, the CDR3 is TGTGCCAGCAGCCTCCGCGTCCGGGACAGGGTCACAGATACGCAGTATTTT. Its translation is CASSLRVRDRVTDTQYF.

V gene TRBV9 combines with J gene TRBJ2-7; possible D gene TRBD1, 6 bases. CDR1 SGDLS and CDR2 YYNGEE come from the germline V gene. The CDR3 sequence is 15 residues long. Trimming shortened V by 0 bases and J by 4 bases, and 14 bases separated the two germline ends. The CDR3 coding sequence is TGTGCCAGCAGCGTAGATCCAGGGGCCACGTACGAGCAGTACTTC. Protein sequence: CASSVDPGATYEQYF.

This clonotype was counted a few times. This chain joins TRBV5-5 and TRBJ1-1, with a weak D call TRBD1 (6 bases). V was clipped by 2 bases and J by 4 bases, with 15 bases between them. Germline CDR1 and CDR2: SGHKS and YYEKEE (reference sequence). The CDR3 has 15 amino acids. CDR3 amino acids: CASSFPPGGATEAFF. DNA of the CDR3: TGTGCCAGCAGCTTCCCCCCGGGGGGGGCCACTGAAGCTTTCTTT.

This clonotype has a count of ten or more. The CDR3 protein is CASSLGGAEGYTF. In DNA form, the CDR3 reads TGCGCCAGCAGCCTGGGGGGGGCGGAAGGCTACACCTTC. The rearrangement links TRBV5-1 to TRBJ1-2; weak D call: TRBD1 (6 bases). Germline lookup yields CDR1 SGHRS and CDR2 YFSETQ. V was clipped by 4 bases and J by 8 bases, with 15 bases between them. The CDR3 contains 13 residues.

This clonotype was detected ten times or more. The chain joins TRBV7-3 to TRBJ2-3; 16 bases align to TRBD2. The germline gives CDR1 SGHTA, CDR2 FQGTGA. The CDR3 extends over 21 amino acids. Trimming at V came to 5 bases and at J to 4 bases, leaving 18 bases not matched to a gene. The CDR3 bases are TGTGCCAGCAGCCTTCAACCCGGGACTAGCGGGAGGGCCCTCCAATCAGATACGCAGTATTTT. Its translation: CASSLQPGTSGRALQSDTQYF.

This clonotype was recorded a few times. The J gene is TRBJ2-7, the V gene TRBV20-1; either TRBD1 or TRBD2 may fit D (6 bases each). This CDR3 region has 14 residues. Germline V lookup: CDR1 DFQATT, CDR2 SNEGSKA (reference sequence). Trimming pared 3 bases from V and 6 bases from J, leaving 18 bases between. CDR3 region: CSARGAVGTSEQYF. The DNA for the CDR3 is TGCAGTGCTAGGGGGGCTGTGGGGACTTCCGAGCAGTACTTC.

The gene calls are TRBV12-3 or TRBV12-4 and TRBJ2-7; TRBD1 is a possible D gene (5 bases). The CDR3 length is 13 residues. The V gene lost 6 bases and the J gene lost 0 bases, with 9 bases spanning the gap. The CDR3 DNA reads TGTGCCAGCAGCAGGGCTACCTCCTACGAGCAGTACTTC. It codes for CASSRATSYEQYF.